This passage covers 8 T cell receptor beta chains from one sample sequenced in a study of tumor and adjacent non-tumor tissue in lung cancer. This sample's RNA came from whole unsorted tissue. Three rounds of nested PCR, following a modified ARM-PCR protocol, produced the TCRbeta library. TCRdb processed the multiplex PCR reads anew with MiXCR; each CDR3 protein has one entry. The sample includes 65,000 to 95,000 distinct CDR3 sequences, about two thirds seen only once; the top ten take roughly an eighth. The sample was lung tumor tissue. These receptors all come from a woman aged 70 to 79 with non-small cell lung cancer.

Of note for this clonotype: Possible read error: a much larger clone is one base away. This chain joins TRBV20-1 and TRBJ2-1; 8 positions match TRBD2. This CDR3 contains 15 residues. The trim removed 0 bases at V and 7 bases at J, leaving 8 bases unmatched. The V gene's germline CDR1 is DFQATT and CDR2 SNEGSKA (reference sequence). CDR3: CSARDLGREENEQFF. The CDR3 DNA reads TGCAGTGCTAGAGATCTTGGGCGGGAGGAGAATGAGCAGTTCTTC.

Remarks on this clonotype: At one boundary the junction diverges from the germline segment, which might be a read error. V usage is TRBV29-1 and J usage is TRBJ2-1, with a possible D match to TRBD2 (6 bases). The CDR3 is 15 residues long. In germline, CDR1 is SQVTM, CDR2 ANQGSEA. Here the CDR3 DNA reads TGCAGCCCGAGGCCCTACGCGGAGGGCTACAATGGGCAGTTATTC. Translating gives CSPRPYAEGYNGQLF.

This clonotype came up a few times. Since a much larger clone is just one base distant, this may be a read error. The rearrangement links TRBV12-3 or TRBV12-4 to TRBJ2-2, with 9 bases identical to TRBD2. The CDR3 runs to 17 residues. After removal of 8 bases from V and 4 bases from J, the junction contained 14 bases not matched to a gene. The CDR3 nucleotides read TGTGCCAGCCGTGAAGGGGCGGGTAGCGGGAGCACCGGGGAGCTGTTTTTT. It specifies CASREGAGSGSTGELFF.

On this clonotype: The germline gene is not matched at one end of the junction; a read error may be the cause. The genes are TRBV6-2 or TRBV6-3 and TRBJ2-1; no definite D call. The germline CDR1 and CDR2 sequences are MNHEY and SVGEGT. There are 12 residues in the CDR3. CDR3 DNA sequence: TGTGTCGGCAGTTACTTTGGGCCTGAGCAGCTATTC. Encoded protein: CVGSYFGPEQLF.

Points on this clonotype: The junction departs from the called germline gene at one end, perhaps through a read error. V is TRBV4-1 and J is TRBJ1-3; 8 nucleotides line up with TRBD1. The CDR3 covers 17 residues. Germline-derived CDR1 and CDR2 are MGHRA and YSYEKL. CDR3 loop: CVSSQDGQGGSGNAIYF. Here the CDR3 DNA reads TGCGTCAGCAGCCAAGATGGACAGGGAGGCTCTGGAAACGCCATATATTTT.

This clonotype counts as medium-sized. The CDR3 protein is CASSQLLGTDIDNEQFF. The CDR3 DNA reads as TGTGCCAGCAGCCAGTTATTAGGGACAGATATTGACAATGAGCAGTTCTTC. The chain is built from TRBV14 and TRBJ2-1; 7 nucleotides line up with TRBD1. Trimming cost V 3 bases and J 5 bases; bases outside gene matches: 13. This CDR3 comprises 17 residues. Germline-derived CDR1 and CDR2 are SGHDN and FVKESK.

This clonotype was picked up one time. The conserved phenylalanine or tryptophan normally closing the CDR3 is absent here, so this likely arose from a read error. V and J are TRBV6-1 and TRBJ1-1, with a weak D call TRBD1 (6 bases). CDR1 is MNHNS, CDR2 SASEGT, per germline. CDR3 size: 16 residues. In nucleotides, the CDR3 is TGTGCGAGCAGTGGCCCGGGGACACCAACGGGCACTGAAGCTTTCTCT. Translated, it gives CASSGPGTPTGTEAFS.

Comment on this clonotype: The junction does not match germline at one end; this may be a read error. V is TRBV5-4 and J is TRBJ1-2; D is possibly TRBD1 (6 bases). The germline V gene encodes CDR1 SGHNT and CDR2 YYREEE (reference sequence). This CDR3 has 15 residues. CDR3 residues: CASSLGGPGVADYTF. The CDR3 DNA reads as TGTGCCAGCAGCTTGGGGGGGCCAGGTGTGGCTGACTACACTTTC.